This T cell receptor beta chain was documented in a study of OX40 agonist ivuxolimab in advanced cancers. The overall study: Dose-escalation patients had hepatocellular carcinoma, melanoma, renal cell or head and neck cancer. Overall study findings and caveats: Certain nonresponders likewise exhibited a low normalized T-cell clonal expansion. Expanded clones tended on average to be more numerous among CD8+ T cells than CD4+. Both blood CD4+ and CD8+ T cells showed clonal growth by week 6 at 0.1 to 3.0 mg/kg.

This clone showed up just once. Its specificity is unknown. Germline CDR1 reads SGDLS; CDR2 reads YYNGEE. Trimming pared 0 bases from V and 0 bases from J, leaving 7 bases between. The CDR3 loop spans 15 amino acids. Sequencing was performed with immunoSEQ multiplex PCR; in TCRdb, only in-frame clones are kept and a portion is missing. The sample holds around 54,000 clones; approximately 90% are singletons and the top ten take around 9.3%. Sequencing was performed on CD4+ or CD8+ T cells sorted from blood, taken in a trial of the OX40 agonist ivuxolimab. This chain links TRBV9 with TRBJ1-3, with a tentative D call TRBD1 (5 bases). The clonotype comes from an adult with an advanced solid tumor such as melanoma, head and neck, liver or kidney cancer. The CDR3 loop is CASSVEGLSGNTIYF. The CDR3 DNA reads TGTGCCAGCAGCGTAGAGGGACTCTCTGGAAACACCATATATTTT. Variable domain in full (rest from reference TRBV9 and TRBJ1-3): DSGVTQTPKHLITATGQRVTLRCSPRSGDLSVYWYQQSLDQGLQFLIQYYNGEERAKGNILERFSAQQFPDLHSELNLSSLELGDSALYFCASSVEGLSGNTIYFGEGSWLTVV.